This entry concerns a single T cell receptor beta chain. Original processing notes: It was from reference gene primer amplification that nucleated cell counts were estimated. The repertoire was sequenced with immunoSEQ multiplex PCR; TCRdb's copy has only in-frame clones and lacks some. Clonal size and the V and J genes are those of that table, whereas D and trimming came from the DNA. The table has 150,000 to 200,000 clones, roughly nine tenths seen once. The sample belongs to a study of blood T cell repertoires in COVID-19. Background on the study: PBMCs, B-cell-depleted T cells, or T cells provided the cDNA or gDNA that made up the material.

Looked up from germline, CDR1 is LNHNV and CDR2 is YYDKDF (reference sequence). Germline trimming cut 8 bases from V and 6 bases from J; bases unmatched to any gene: 15. The CDR3 runs to 15 residues. The J gene is TRBJ2-7, the V gene TRBV15; TRBD1 agrees at 8 bases. The sequenced material came from peripheral blood. This TCR came from a young man who had recovered from COVID-19. CDR3 region: CATRTGQGDGGEQYF. CDR3 DNA: TGTGCCACCCGGACCGGACAGGGAGACGGCGGCGAGCAGTACTTC.